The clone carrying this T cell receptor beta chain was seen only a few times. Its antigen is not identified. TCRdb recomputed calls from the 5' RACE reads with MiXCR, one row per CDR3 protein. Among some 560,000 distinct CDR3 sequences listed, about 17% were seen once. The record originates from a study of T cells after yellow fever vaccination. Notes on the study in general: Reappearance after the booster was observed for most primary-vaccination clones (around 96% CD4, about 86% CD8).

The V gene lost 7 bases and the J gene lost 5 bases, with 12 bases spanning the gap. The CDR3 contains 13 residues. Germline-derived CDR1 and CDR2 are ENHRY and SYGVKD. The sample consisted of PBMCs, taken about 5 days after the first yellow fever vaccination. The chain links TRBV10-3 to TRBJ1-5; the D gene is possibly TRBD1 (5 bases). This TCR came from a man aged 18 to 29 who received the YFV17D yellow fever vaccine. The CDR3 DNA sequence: TGTGCCATCAATACAGGTATAGATCAGCCCCAGCATTTT. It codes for CAINTGIDQPQHF.